Listed below are T cell receptor beta chains from one sample, sequenced in a study of blood T cell repertoires in COVID-19. TCRdb keeps only in-frame clones here, not all; method: immunoSEQ multiplex PCR. The sample records 150,000 to 200,000 clones, about 86% being singletons. The sample consisted of peripheral blood. These receptors all come from an elderly woman in a cohort sampled during active or convalescent COVID-19. CDR3s include the opening cysteine and the closing phenylalanine or tryptophan. D genes are given only for firm matches. Size is omitted from some rows. Given values are once, few, many or a class for expanded clones.

TRBJ1-2 . TRBV4-1 TRBD1 CASSQVGQGFGYTF TGCGCCAGCAGCCAAGTGGGACAGGGCTTTGGCTACACCTTC
TRBJ1-1 . TRBV24-1 . CATSPGFSTEAFF TGTGCCACCAGTCCGGGGTTTAGCACTGAAGCTTTCTTT
TRBJ1-1 . TRBV3-1/TRBV3-2 . CASSQRGGVNTEAFF TGTGCCAGCAGCCAACGGGGAGGGGTGAACACTGAAGCTTTCTTT
TRBJ2-7 . TRBV7-9 . CASSLQGSLTYEQYF TGTGCCAGCAGCCTTCAGGGTTCTTTGACCTACGAGCAGTACTTC
TRBJ1-1 few TRBV5-3 TRBD1 CARSPRTGGLNTEAFF TGTGCCAGAAGCCCCCGGACAGGGGGCCTGAACACTGAAGCTTTCTTT
TRBJ2-2 . TRBV9 . CASSVGEGRTGELFF TGTGCCAGCAGCGTAGGTGAGGGTCGCACCGGGGAGCTGTTTTTT
TRBJ2-6 . TRBV30 . CAWSTGANVLTF TGTGCCTGGAGTACAGGGGCCAACGTCCTGACTTTC
TRBJ1-6 . TRBV6-5 TRBD1 CASSYSGTGSSPLHF TGTGCCAGCAGTTACTCCGGGACAGGGTCCTCACCCCTCCACTTT
TRBJ2-7 . TRBV4-1 TRBD1 CASSHQQGAYEQYF TGCGCCAGCAGCCATCAGCAGGGGGCCTACGAGCAGTACTTC
TRBJ2-1 . TRBV10-3 TRBD2 CAIRAGAGENEQFF TGTGCCATCAGGGCGGGAGCAGGTGAGAATGAGCAGTTCTTC
TRBJ1-1 . TRBV12-3/TRBV12-4 . CASSLGAEAFF TGTGCCAGCAGTCTCGGGGCTGAAGCTTTCTTT
TRBJ1-2 once TRBV7-9 . CASSSQGTNYGYTF TGTGCCAGCAGCTCACAGGGAACTAACTATGGCTACACCTTC
TRBJ1-5 . TRBV7-2 . CASSPDSLVQPQHF TGTGCCAGCAGCCCGGACAGTCTCGTTCAGCCCCAGCATTTT
TRBJ1-1 . TRBV3-1/TRBV3-2 . CASSQTPGEAFF TGTGCCAGCAGCCAAACCCCGGGTGAAGCTTTCTTT
TRBJ2-1 . TRBV2 . CASSARQGHNEQFF TGTGCCAGCAGTGCGCGGCAGGGCCACAATGAGCAGTTCTTC
TRBJ2-7 once TRBV6-5 TRBD1 CASSRDREGEQYF TGTGCCAGCAGCCGGGACAGGGAGGGCGAGCAGTACTTC
TRBJ2-5 once TRBV10-3 TRBD2 CSGGAGETQYF TGTAGCGGGGGGGCCGGAGAGACCCAGTACTTC
TRBJ1-3 . TRBV19 . CASTRDGVPRNTIYF TGTGCCAGTACCCGAGACGGAGTCCCAAGAAACACCATATATTTT
TRBJ2-7 few TRBV3-1/TRBV3-2 TRBD2 CASSQPAGSYEQYF TGTGCCAGCAGCCAACCAGCGGGGTCATACGAGCAGTACTTC
TRBJ2-1 . TRBV19 TRBD1 CASRDRGTGAAGGEQFF TGTGCCAGTAGGGATAGAGGGACAGGGGCCGCCGGTGGTGAGCAGTTCTTC
TRBJ2-3 . TRBV5-8 TRBD2 CASSSGLAASTDTQYF TGTGCCAGCAGTTCAGGACTAGCGGCTAGCACAGATACGCAGTATTTT
TRBJ2-5 . TRBV3-1/TRBV3-2 . CASSQAGETQYF TGTGCCAGCAGCCAAGCCGGGGAGACCCAGTACTTC
TRBJ2-1 . TRBV29-1 TRBD2 CSVRYEASGYNEQFF TGCAGCGTTAGGTACGAGGCTAGCGGTTACAATGAGCAGTTCTTC
TRBJ1-5 once TRBV7-2 . CASSLVVGDQPQHF TGTGCCAGCAGCTTAGTCGTCGGGGATCAGCCCCAGCATTTT
TRBJ2-3 . TRBV5-1 TRBD2 CASGQTSGRVTEDTQYF TGCGCCAGCGGACAGACTAGCGGGAGGGTTACAGAAGATACGCAGTATTTT
TRBJ1-3 . TRBV3-1/TRBV3-2 . CASSQAGTTSGNTIYF TGTGCCAGCAGCCAAGCCGGGACTACCTCTGGAAACACCATATATTTT
TRBJ2-3 few TRBV18 . CASSPSGTQYF TGTGCCAGCTCACCTTCGGGTACGCAGTATTTT
TRBJ2-7 . TRBV30 TRBD2 CAWTPASLADPYEQYF TGTGCCTGGACGCCGGCCTCACTAGCGGACCCCTACGAGCAGTACTTC
TRBJ1-2 few TRBV7-2 TRBD1 CASSLYWTGIYGYTF TGTGCCAGCAGCTTATACTGGACAGGGATCTATGGCTACACCTTC
TRBJ1-2 . TRBV5-4 TRBD1 CASSLGQNYGYTF TGTGCCAGCAGCCTGGGACAGAACTATGGCTACACCTTC
TRBJ1-5 . TRBV2 TRBD1 CASSLTGNQPQHF TGTGCCAGCAGCTTGACAGGGAATCAGCCCCAGCATTTT
TRBJ1-1 . TRBV6-2/TRBV6-3 . CASSYTANTEAFF TGTGCCAGCAGCTATACAGCGAACACTGAAGCTTTCTTT
TRBJ1-6 few TRBV30 TRBD1 CAWGWIATGVDSPLHF TGTGCCTGGGGGTGGATCGCGACAGGGGTAGATTCACCCCTCCACTTT
TRBJ1-5 . TRBV6-6 . CASNRVGTGRGIYF TGTGCCAGCAACCGGGTAGGGACGGGGCGCGGGATTTATTTT
TRBJ2-1 . TRBV15 TRBD2 CATSIGTSGYNEQFF TGTGCCACCAGCATAGGGACTAGCGGCTACAATGAGCAGTTCTTC
TRBJ2-7 . TRBV15 TRBD1 CATSRDPGTGVYEQYF TGTGCCACCAGCAGAGATCCCGGGACAGGGGTATACGAGCAGTACTTC